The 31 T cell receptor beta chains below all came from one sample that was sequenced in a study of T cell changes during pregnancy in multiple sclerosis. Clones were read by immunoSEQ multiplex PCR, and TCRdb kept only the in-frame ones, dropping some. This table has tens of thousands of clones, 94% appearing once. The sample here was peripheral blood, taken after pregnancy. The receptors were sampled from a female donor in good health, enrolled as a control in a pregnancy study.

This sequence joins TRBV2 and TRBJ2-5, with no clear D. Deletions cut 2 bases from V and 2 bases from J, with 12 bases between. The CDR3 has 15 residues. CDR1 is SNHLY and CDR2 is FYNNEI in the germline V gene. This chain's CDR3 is CASSERIRRQETQYF. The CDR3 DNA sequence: TGTGCCAGCAGTGAAAGGATAAGGAGACAAGAGACCCAGTACTTC.

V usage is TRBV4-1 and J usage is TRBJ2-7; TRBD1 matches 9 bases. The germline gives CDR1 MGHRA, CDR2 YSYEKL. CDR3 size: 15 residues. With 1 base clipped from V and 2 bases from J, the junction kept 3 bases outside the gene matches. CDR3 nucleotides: TGCGCCAGCAGCCAAGTGGACAGGGGCCCCTACGAGCAGTACTTC. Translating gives CASSQVDRGPYEQYF.

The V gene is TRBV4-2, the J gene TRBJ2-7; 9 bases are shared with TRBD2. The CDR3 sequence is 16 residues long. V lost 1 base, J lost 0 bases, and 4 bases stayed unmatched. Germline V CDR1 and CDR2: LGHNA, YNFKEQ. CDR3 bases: TGTGCCAGCAGCCAAGCGGCTAGCGGGAACTCCTACGAGCAGTACTTC. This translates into CASSQAASGNSYEQYF.

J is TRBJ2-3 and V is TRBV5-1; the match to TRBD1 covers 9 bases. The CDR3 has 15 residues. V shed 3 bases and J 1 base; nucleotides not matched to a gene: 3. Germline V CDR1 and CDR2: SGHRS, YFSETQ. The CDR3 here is CASSSGTGRTDTQYF. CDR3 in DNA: TGCGCCAGCAGCTCTGGGACAGGGCGCACAGATACGCAGTATTTT.

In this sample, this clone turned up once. Written as DNA, the CDR3 is TGTGCCAGCAGCTTATCCCTGAACACCGGGGAGCTGTTTTTT. Amino acid sequence: CASSLSLNTGELFF. This rearrangement joins TRBV7-9 to TRBJ2-2; D not resolved. This CDR3 is built from 14 residues. Trimming stripped 2 bases from V and 1 base from J, with 5 bases between. Germline loops: CDR1 SEHNR, CDR2 FQNEAQ (reference sequence).

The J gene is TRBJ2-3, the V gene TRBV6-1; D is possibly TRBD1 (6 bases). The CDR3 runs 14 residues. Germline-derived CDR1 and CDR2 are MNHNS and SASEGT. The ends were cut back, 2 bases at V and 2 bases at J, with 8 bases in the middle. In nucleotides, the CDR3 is TGTGCCAGCAGTGAAACAGGGTACACAGATACGCAGTATTTT. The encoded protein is CASSETGYTDTQYF.

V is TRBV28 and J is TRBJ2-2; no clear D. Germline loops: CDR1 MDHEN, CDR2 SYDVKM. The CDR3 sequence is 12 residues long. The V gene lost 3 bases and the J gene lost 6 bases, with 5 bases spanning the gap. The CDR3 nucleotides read TGTGCCAGCAGTTTGTTATCCGGGGAGCTGTTTTTT. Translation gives CASSLLSGELFF.

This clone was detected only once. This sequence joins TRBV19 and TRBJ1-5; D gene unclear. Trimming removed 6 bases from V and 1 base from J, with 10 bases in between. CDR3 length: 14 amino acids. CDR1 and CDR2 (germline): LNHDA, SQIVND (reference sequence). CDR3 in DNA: TGTGCCAGTAGGAGCCCGATGAGCAATCAGCCCCAGCATTTT. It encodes CASRSPMSNQPQHF. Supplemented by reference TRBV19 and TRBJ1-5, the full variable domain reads DGGITQSPKYLFRKEGQNVTLSCEQNLNHDAMYWYRQDPGQGLRLIYYSQIVNDFQKGDIAEGYSVSREKKESFPLTVTSAQKNPTAFYLCASRSPMSNQPQHFGDGTRLSIL.

The CDR3 loop is CASSSTPADTQYF. The CDR3 coding sequence is TGCGCCAGCAGTAGCACCCCGGCAGATACGCAGTATTTT. V and J are TRBV5-1 and TRBJ2-3, with no clear D. Germline-derived CDR1 and CDR2 are SGHRS and YFSETQ. V was shortened by 5 bases and J by 4 bases, with 11 bases between the two germline ends. This CDR3 spans 13 amino acids.

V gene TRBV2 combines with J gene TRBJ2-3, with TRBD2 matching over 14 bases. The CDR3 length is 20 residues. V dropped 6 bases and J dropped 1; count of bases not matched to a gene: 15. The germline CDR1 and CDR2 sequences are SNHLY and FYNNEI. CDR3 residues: CASSPRTSGGSVWRTDTQYF. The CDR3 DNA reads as TGTGCCAGCAGCCCCCGGACTAGCGGGGGGTCTGTTTGGCGCACAGATACGCAGTATTTT. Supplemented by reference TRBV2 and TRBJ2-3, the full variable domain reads EPEVTQTPSHQVTQMGQEVILRCVPISNHLYFYWYRQILGQKVEFLVSFYNNEISEKSEIFDDQFSVERPDGSNFTLKIRSTKLEDSAMYFCASSPRTSGGSVWRTDTQYFGPGTRLTVL.

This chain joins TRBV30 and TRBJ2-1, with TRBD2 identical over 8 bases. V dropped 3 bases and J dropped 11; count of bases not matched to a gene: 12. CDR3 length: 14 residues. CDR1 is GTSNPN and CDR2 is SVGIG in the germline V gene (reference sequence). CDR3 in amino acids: CAWRNFGGVGKQFF. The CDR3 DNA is TGTGCCTGGAGAAACTTCGGGGGGGTGGGAAAGCAGTTCTTC.

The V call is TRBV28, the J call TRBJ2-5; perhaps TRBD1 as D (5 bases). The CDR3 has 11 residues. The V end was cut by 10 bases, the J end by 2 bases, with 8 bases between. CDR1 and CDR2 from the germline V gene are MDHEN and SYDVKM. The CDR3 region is CATQGQETQYF. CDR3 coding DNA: TGTGCCACCCAGGGTCAAGAGACCCAGTACTTC. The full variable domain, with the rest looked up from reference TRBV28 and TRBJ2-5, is DVKVTQSSRYLVKRTGEKVFLECVQDMDHENMFWYRQDPGLGLRLIYFSYDVKMKEKGDIPEGYSVSREKKERFSLILESASTNQTSMYLCATQGQETQYFGPGTRLLVL.

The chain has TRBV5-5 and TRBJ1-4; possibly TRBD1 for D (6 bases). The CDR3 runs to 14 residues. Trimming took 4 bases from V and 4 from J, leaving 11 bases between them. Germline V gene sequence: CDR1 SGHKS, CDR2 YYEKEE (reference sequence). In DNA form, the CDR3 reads TGTGCCAGCAGCATGAGGGGGATTAATGAAAAACTGTTTTTT. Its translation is CASSMRGINEKLFF.

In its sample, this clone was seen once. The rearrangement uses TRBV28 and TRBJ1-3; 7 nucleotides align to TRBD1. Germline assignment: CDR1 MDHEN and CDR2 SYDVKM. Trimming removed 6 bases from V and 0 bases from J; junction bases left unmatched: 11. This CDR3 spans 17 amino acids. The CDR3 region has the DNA TGTGCCAGCAGGGATGGTAGACAGGGAAACTCTGGAAACACCATATATTTT. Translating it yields CASRDGRQGNSGNTIYF.

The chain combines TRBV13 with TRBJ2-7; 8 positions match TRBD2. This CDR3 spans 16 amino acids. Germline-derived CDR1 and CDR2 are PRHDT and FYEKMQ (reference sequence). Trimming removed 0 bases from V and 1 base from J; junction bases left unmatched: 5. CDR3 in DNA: TGTGCCAGCAGCTTAGGCGGGGCGGGAGGTTCCTACGAGCAGTACTTC. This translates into CASSLGGAGGSYEQYF. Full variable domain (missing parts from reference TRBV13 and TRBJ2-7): AAGVIQSPRHLIKEKRETATLKCYPIPRHDTVYWYQQGPGQDPQFLISFYEKMQSDKGSIPDRFSAQQFSDYHSELNMSSLELGDSALYFCASSLGGAGGSYEQYFGPGTRLTVT.

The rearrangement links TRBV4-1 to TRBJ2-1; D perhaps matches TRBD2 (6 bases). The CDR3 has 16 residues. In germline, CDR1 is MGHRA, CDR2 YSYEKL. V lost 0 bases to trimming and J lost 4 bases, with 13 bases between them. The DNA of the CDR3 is TGCGCCAGCAGCCAAGACTACCGGGGGTTTTACAATGAGCAGTTCTTC. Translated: CASSQDYRGFYNEQFF.

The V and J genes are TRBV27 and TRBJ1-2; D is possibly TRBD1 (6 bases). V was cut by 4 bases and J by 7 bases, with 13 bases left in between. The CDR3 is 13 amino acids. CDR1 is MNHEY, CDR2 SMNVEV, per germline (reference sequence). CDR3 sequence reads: CASSWGGRFGYTF. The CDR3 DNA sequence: TGTGCCAGCAGTTGGGGGGGGCGCTTTGGCTACACCTTC.

The DNA for the CDR3 is TGTGCCAGTAGTATAGGACAGGCCGAAAAACTGTTTTTT. It yields the protein CASSIGQAEKLFF. The chain couples TRBV19 to TRBJ1-4; D perhaps matches TRBD1 (6 bases). The CDR3 spans 13 residues. The germline gives CDR1 LNHDA, CDR2 SQIVND (reference sequence). V dropped 1 base and J dropped 8 bases, with 8 bases sitting between them.

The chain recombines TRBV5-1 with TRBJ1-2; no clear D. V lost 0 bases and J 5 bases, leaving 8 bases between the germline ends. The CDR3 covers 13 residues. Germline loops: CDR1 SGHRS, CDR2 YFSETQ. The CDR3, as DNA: TGCGCCAGCAGCTTGGGTACGGTGTATGGCTACACCTTC. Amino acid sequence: CASSLGTVYGYTF.

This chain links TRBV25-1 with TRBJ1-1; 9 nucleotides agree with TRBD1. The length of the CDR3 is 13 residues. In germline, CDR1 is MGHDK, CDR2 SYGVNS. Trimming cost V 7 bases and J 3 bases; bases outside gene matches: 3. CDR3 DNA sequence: TGTGCCAGCACCGGACAGGGGTACACTGAAGCTTTCTTT. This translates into CASTGQGYTEAFF. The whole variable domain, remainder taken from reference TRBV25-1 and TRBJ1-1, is EADIYQTPRYLVIGTGKKITLECSQTMGHDKMYWYQQDPGMELHLIHYSYGVNSTEKGDLSSESTVSRIRTEHFPLTLESARPSHTSQYLCASTGQGYTEAFFGQGTRLTVV.

In DNA form, the CDR3 reads TGTGCCAGCTCACCACTGAGGGCTGGGGAGACCCAGTACTTC. The encoded protein is CASSPLRAGETQYF. The chain links TRBV18 to TRBJ2-5; the D gene is possibly TRBD2 (5 bases). Germline-derived CDR1 and CDR2 are KGHSH and LQKENI. This CDR3 is built from 14 residues. Trimming took 1 base from V and 5 from J, leaving 11 bases between them.

Here the CDR3 DNA reads TGTGCCAGCAGCTTTCAGACAGACACTGAAGCTTTCTTT. Its protein product is CASSFQTDTEAFF. This sequence joins TRBV5-6 and TRBJ1-1, with D maybe TRBD1 (5 bases). The ends were cut back, 2 bases at V and 3 bases at J, with 8 bases in the middle. Germline CDR1 is SGHDT and CDR2 is YYEEEE. The CDR3 covers 13 residues.

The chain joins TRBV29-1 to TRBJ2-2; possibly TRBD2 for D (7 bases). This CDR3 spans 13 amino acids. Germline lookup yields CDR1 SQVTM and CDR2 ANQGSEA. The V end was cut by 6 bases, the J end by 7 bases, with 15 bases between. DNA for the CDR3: TGCAGCGTGGGGAGGGCAGGGGACGGGGAGCTGTTTTTT. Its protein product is CSVGRAGDGELFF.

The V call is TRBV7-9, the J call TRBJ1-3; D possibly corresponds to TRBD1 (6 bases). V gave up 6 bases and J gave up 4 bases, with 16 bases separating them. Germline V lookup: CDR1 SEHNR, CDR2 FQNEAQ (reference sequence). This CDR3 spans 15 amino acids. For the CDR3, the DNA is TGTGCCAGCAGTTCCCGAGGGGGGGAAGGAAACACCATATATTTT. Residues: CASSSRGGEGNTIYF.

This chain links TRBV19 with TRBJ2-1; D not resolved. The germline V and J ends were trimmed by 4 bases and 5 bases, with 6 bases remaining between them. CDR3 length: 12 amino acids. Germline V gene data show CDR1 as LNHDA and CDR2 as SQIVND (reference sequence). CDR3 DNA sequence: TGTGCCAGTAGTAACAGACACAATGAGCAGTTCTTC. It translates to CASSNRHNEQFF.

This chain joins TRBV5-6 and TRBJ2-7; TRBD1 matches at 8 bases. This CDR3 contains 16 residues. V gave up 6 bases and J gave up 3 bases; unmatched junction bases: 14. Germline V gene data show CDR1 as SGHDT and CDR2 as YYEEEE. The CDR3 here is CASTLGPGGPYYEQYF. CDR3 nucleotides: TGTGCCAGCACCCTTGGACCAGGGGGCCCCTACTACGAGCAGTACTTC.

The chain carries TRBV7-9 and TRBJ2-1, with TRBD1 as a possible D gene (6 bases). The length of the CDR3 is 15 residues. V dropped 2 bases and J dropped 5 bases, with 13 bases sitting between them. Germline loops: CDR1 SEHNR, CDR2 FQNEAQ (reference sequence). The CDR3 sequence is CASSLSLTGNNEQFF. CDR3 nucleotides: TGTGCCAGCAGCTTAAGTCTAACAGGGAACAATGAGCAGTTCTTC.

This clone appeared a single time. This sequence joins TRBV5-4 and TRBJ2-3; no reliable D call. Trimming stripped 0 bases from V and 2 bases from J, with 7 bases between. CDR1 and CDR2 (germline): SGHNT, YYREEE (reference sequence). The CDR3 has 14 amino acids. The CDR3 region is CASSLGVLTDTQYF. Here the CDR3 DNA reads TGTGCCAGCAGCTTGGGAGTTCTCACAGATACGCAGTATTTT.

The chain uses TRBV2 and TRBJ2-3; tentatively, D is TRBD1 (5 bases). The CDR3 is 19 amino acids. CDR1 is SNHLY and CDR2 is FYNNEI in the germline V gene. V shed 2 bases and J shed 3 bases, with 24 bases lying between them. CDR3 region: CASSEIGVGGLLSTDTQYF. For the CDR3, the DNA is TGTGCCAGCAGTGAAATAGGGGTTGGTGGGCTTCTGTCTACAGATACGCAGTATTTT.

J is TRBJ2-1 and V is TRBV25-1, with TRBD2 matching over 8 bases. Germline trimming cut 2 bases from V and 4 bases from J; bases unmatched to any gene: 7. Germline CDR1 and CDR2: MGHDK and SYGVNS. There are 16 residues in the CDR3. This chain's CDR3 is CASSEESGSLYNEQFF. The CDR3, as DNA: TGTGCCAGCAGTGAAGAAAGCGGGAGCTTATACAATGAGCAGTTCTTC.

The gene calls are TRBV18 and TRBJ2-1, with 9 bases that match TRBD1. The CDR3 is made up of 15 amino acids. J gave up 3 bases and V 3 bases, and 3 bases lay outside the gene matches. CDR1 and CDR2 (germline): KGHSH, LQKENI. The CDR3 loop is CASSPMGQGYNEQFF. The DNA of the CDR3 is TGTGCCAGCTCACCCATGGGACAGGGCTACAATGAGCAGTTCTTC. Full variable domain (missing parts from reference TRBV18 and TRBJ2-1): NAGVMQNPRHLVRRRGQEARLRCSPMKGHSHVYWYRQLPEEGLKFMVYLQKENIIDESGMPKERFSAEFPKEGPSILRIQQVVRGDSAAYFCASSPMGQGYNEQFFGPGTRLTVL.